This T cell receptor (beta chain) was sequenced for a study of T cell repertoires in cytomegalovirus infection. Study summary: Shared public TCR beta signatures pointed to both CMV infection and a matching HLA type. The study's findings and limits: Cumulative frequency of public TCR beta families picked out carriers of CMV plus the relevant HLA. Clonotype analysis showed dominance of the ex vivo response by HLA-C-restricted CMV-specific TCR beta clonotypes.

This CDR3 contains 13 residues. CDR1 is SGHTA, CDR2 FQGTGA, per germline. V shed 4 bases and J shed 6 bases, with 13 bases lying between them. TCRdb reprocessed the reads with MiXCR, giving one entry per CDR3 protein. Of 250,000 to 350,000 distinct CDR3 sequences listed, over 20% are singletons. A word on this clonotype: Its antigen is undetermined.

The V and J genes are TRBV7-3 and TRBJ2-7; D ambiguous. Sequencing was carried out using PBMCs. This TCR derives from a human donor in good health (CMV status not recorded). Some clones in this sample may be carry-over from other donors' samples. CDR3 nucleotide sequence: TGTGCCAGCAGCTCGTCTATTATGGGCGAGCAGTACTTC. Translated, it gives CASSSSIMGEQYF. The full variable domain, completed using reference TRBV7-3 and TRBJ2-7, is GAGVSQTPSNKVTEKGKYVELRCDPISGHTALYWYRQSLGQGPEFLIYFQGTGAADDSGLPNDRFFAVRPEGSVSTLKIQRTERGDSAVYLCASSSSIMGEQYFGPGTRLTVT.